This T cell receptor (beta chain) was retrieved from a study of regulatory T cells in long-lasting Graves disease (TCRdb year 2021). Regarding the complete study: Antithyroid drugs had been taken for less than 3 months by newly diagnosed Graves' disease patients. A total of around 35 samples were covered by TCR sequencing, comprising roughly 13 persistent and around 20 newly diagnosed Graves' disease patients. The study was conducted in China and was registered as a clinical trial. Peripheral blood TCR sequencing and RNA sequencing compared persistent Graves' disease patients with newly diagnosed Graves' disease patients.

The time point label for this specimen denotes: newly diagnosed GD, antithyroid drugs for less than 3 months. RNA was extracted from PBMCs in TRIzol for both TCR sequencing and RNA sequencing. The diagnosis of Graves' disease followed American Thyroid Association guidelines. Recruitment of patients was carried out at an endocrinology department in Xi'an, China. Each patient gave 8.5 to 9.5 milliliters of peripheral blood, collected in an EDTA anticoagulant tube. Ficoll Paque Plus density gradient separation was used to isolate PBMCs, and no further T cell sorting was performed. RNA quality was checked with an Agilent 2100 Bioanalyzer and agarose gel, and concentration with a NanoDrop 2000. The library was built by means of multiplex PCR. The sequencing machine was an Illumina HiSeq 4000. iRepertoire HTBI primers and Arm-PCR amplification of CDR3 regions were used to construct TCR beta libraries. Before sequencing, the PCR products went through gel purification. In the authors' own workflow: Gene usage analysis of CDR3 amino acid clonotypes used the 60 to 80 TRBV and more than 13 TRBJ segments found across samples. COPE and FqMerger were used to merge filtered high-quality paired reads into contigs. Contigs were aligned with BLAST to IMGT TRBV, TRBD and TRBJ reference genes, and CDR3 was defined per IMGT. Any clonotype with a frequency above 0.1% was classified as a highly expanded clone. Shannon entropy served as the measure of repertoire diversity, while the Gini coefficient captured V-J evenness. Clonotypes shared by more than one individual were considered public. Clones were called with MiXCR by TCRdb after fastp trimmed the public reads at Q25, and only in-frame beta chains were retained. Here each entry gathers all rows of one CDR3 protein and keeps the most common genes and DNA. None of the V and J calls come from the authors' own analysis; TCRdb made them. For this sample there are about 430,000 distinct CDR3 sequences; about 15% appear just once. 7.8% of the sample belongs to the ten largest clones.

This clonotype showed up many times. There is no known antigen for this receptor. Base qualities are missing; no much larger clone stands one base away. The paper's findings and limits, for the study overall: Persistent Graves' disease patients showed lower TCR Shannon entropy and fewer highly expanded clones than newly diagnosed patients, suggesting clonal expansion. The authors noted that the small sample size was a limitation that may lower accuracy. Only the TCR beta chain was sequenced and analyzed. TRBV28, TRBJ1-2 and TRBJ2-5 were preferentially used in persistent disease, while TRBV20-1 and TRBJ2-1 were favored in newly diagnosed disease. Because the primary lesion, thyroid tissue, could not be accessed, the study looked at peripheral blood alone. Persistent patients shared more public clonotypes among themselves (around 2,700) than newly diagnosed patients did (approximately 970).

The CDR3 covers 16 residues, taking in both the cysteine and the phenylalanine. Just the 48-base CDR3 DNA is kept, in frame starting at base 1. For this chain, trimming is 2 bases at the V end and 2 bases at the J end, and the number of junction bases without a gene match is 5. Taken from the germline V gene (reference sequence), the CDR1 and CDR2 loops are MNHEY and SMNVEV. These sequences were also reported in another study, on T cells in Graves' hyperthyroidism and ophthalmopathy. The second investigation adds: Graves' hyperthyroidism was defined as stable when no progression to ophthalmopathy occurred over 18 months of follow-up. Hyperthyroidism patients were newly diagnosed, with disease duration under 2 months, and aged 18 to 65 years. Any patient with an uncontrolled infection, another autoimmune disease, pregnancy or lactation was excluded. Diagnoses relied on clinical symptoms, serum thyroxine and TRAb, thyroid ultrasound and orbital computed tomography. The first round of RT-PCR for the TCR CDR3 was performed with the HTBI primer set and the Qiagen OneStep RT-PCR kit. Blood samples also contained most of the expanded thyroid clonotypes (frequency above 0.001), which suggests that blood repertoires may reflect thyroid immune responses. In cross-validation, a model built on a 13 V-J signature told ophthalmopathy apart from stable hyperthyroidism with 85% to 90% sensitivity and about 81% specificity, and in testing the same model reached 80%/75%. In validation, the model predicted progression to ophthalmopathy a median of 6.5 months before onset, with approximately 68% sensitivity and 72.22% specificity. To identify distinguishing TCR V-J signatures, a discovery cohort of 90 to 100 patients was used, comprising under 45 with Graves' ophthalmopathy and about 59 with stable Graves' hyperthyroidism. Whether ophthalmopathy could be predicted prospectively was tested in an independent validation cohort made up of roughly 20 hyperthyroidism patients plus 17 patients who later progressed to ophthalmopathy. The 90 to 100 discovery patients were randomly split 7:3 into training and test sets. In about 6 Graves' hyperthyroidism patients, the study also compared T-cell repertoires from thyroid tissue with T-cell repertoires from blood. After sampling, hyperthyroidism patients received methimazole starting at 30 mg daily, and ophthalmopathy patients received high-dose intravenous methylprednisolone. Libraries were constructed in a second round of multiplex PCR, after which size selection and purification were performed. Libraries were sequenced paired-end with 100 bp reads on an Illumina HiSeq2000. SOAPnuke was used to process the raw data, removing reads that contained adapters or uncalled bases, had a mean Phred below 15, or lacked an exact match to the constant primer or identifier. COPE v1.2.5 was used to merge the high-quality paired reads, and each unique nucleotide sequence was defined as a clonotype. Clonotypes were aligned to IMGT TRBV, TRBD and TRBJ reference segments using MiTCR v1.1. The analysis was restricted to V-J combinations with a frequency above 0.0001, which together covered 99% to 99.2% of the repertoires. The TCS score was defined as the ratio of F50 (clonal expansion) to E x V (chaos), calculated using BLOSUM62-based TCRdist between CDR3 peptides within each V-J. Welch's t-statistics and random forest reduced some 510 V-J features to about 12, which were used in a naive Bayes classifier (R e1071). No statistical method was used to fix the sample size in advance, and group allocation was not hidden from the investigators. The paper reports TCR Vbeta CDR3 sequencing of over 130 peripheral blood samples: fewer than 50 ophthalmopathy, roughly 74 hyperthyroidism and around 17 progressor patients.

The sequence was collected from a woman in her forties with Graves disease. Donor details come from another sample of the same person, matched by shared clones. The V gene is TRBV27 and the J gene is TRBJ2-3, with 9 bases aligning to TRBD2. The specimen was peripheral blood mononuclear cells (PBMCs), collected at new diagnosis, from a patient treated with antithyroid drugs. The DNA sequence follows: TGTGCCAGCAGTTTAGCAGCGGGGGGACTCACAGATACGCAGTATTTT. Translated, this gives CASSLAAGGLTDTQYF.